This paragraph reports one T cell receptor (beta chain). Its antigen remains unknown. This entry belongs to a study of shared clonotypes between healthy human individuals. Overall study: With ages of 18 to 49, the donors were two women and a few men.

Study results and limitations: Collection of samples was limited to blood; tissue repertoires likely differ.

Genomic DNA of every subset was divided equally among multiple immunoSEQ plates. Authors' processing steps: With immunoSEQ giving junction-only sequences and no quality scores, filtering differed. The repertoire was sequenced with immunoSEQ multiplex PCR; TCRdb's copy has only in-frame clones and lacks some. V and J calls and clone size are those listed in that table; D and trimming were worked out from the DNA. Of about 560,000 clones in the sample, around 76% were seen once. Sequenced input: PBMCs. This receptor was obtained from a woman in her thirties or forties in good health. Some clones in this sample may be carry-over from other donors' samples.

CDR3 bases: TGTGCCAGTAGTACCTTCGGGACAGAGAACACTGAAGCTTTCTTT. Residues: CASSTFGTENTEAFF. The chain joins TRBV19 to TRBJ1-1, with 7 bases aligning to TRBD1. V trimming: 4 bases; J trimming: 1 base; junction bases outside the gene matches: 6. This CDR3 is built from 15 residues. Germline V gene lookup returns CDR1 LNHDA and CDR2 SQIVND (reference sequence).